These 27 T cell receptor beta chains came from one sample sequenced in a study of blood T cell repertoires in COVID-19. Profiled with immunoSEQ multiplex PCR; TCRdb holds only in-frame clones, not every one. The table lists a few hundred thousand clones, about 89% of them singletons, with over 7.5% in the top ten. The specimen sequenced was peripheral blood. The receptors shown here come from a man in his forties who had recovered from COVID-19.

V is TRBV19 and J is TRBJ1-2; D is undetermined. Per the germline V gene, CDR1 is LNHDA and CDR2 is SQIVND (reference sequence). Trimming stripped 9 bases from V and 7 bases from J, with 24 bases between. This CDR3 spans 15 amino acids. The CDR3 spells CASSSWEWSETGYTF. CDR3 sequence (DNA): TGTGCCAGCTCCTCCTGGGAGTGGTCCGAGACTGGCTACACCTTC. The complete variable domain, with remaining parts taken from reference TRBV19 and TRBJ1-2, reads DGGITQSPKYLFRKEGQNVTLSCEQNLNHDAMYWYRQDPGQGLRLIYYSQIVNDFQKGDIAEGYSVSREKKESFPLTVTSAQKNPTAFYLCASSSWEWSETGYTFGSGTRLTVV.

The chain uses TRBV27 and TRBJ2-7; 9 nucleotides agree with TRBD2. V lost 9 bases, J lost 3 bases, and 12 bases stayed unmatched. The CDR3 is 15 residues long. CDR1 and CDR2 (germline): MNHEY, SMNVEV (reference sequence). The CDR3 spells CASIGWSGGFYEQYF. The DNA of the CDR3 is TGTGCCAGTATAGGGTGGAGCGGGGGGTTCTACGAGCAGTACTTC.

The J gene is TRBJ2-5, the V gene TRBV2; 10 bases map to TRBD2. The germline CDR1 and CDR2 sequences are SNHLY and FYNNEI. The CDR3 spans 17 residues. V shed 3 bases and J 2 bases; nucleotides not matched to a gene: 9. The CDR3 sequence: CASSDGTVTSGQETQYF. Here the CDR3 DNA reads TGTGCCAGCAGTGATGGTACCGTGACTAGCGGGCAAGAGACCCAGTACTTC.

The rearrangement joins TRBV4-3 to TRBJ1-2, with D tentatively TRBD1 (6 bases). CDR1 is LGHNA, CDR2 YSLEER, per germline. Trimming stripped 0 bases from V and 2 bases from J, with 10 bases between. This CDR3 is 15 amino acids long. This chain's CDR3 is CASSQDPTGNYGYTF. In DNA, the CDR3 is TGCGCCAGCAGCCAAGACCCGACAGGAAACTATGGCTACACCTTC.

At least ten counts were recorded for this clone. CDR3 DNA: TGTGCCAGCAGGAGGGACTCTCAGCGGGCGACCTTCTTC. This translates into CASRRDSQRATFF. V usage is TRBV6-5 and J usage is TRBJ2-1; perhaps TRBD2 as D (6 bases). The CDR3 length is 13 residues. From germline, CDR1 is MNHEY and CDR2 SVGAGI. The V gene lost 6 bases and the J gene lost 16 bases, with 22 bases spanning the gap.

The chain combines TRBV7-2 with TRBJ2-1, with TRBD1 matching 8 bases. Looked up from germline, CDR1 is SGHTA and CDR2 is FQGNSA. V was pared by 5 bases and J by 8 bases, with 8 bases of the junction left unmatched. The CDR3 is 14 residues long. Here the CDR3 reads CASSVDRGLDEQFF. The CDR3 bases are TGTGCCAGCAGCGTCGACAGGGGTCTGGATGAGCAGTTCTTC. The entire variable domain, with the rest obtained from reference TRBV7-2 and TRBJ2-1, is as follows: GAGVSQSPSNKVTEKGKDVELRCDPISGHTALYWYRQSLGQGLEFLIYFQGNSAPDKSGLPSDRFSAERTGGSVSTLTIQRTQQEDSAVYLCASSVDRGLDEQFFGPGTRLTVL.

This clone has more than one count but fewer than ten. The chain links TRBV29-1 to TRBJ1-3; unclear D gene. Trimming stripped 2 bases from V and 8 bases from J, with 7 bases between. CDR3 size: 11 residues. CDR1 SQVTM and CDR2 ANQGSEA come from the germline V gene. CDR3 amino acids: CSVETRYTIYF. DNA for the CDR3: TGCAGCGTTGAAACGAGGTACACCATATATTTT.

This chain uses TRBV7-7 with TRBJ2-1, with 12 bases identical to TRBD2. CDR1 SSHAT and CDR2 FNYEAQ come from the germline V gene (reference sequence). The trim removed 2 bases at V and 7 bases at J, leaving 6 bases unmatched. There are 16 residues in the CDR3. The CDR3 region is CASSLSLAGGFNEQFF. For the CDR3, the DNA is TGTGCCAGCAGCTTAAGCCTAGCGGGAGGGTTTAATGAGCAGTTCTTC.

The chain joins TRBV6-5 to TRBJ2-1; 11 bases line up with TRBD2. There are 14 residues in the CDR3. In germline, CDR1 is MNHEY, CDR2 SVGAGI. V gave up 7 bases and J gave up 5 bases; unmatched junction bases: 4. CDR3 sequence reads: CASKGLAENNEQFF. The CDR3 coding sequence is TGTGCCAGCAAGGGACTAGCGGAAAACAATGAGCAGTTCTTC.

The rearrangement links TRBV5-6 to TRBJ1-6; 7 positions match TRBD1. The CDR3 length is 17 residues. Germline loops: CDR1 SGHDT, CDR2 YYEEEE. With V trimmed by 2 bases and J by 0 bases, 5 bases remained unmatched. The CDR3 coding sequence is TGTGCCAGCAGCTTTAGGGGGCCCAGCTCCTATAATTCACCCCTCCACTTT. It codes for CASSFRGPSSYNSPLHF.

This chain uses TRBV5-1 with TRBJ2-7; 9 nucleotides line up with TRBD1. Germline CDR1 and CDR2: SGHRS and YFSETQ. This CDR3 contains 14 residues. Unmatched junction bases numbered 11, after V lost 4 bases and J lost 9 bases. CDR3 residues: CASSRDREVLRQYF. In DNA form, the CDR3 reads TGCGCCAGCAGCCGGGACAGGGAGGTTCTACGGCAGTACTTC.

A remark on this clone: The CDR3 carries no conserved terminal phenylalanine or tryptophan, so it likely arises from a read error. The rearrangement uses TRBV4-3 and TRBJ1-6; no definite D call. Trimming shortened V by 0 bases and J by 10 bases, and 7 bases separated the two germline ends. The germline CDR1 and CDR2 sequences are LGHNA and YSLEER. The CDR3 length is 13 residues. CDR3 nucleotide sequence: TGCGCCAGCAGCCAAGACTCGGGGTCACCCCTCCACCTT. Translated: CASSQDSGSPLHL.

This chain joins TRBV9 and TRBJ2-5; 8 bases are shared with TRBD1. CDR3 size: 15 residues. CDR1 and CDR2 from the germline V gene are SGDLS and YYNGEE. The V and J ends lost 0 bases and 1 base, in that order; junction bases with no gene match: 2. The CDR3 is CASSVGGTGQETQYF. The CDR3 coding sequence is TGTGCCAGCAGCGTAGGAGGGACAGGCCAAGAGACCCAGTACTTC.

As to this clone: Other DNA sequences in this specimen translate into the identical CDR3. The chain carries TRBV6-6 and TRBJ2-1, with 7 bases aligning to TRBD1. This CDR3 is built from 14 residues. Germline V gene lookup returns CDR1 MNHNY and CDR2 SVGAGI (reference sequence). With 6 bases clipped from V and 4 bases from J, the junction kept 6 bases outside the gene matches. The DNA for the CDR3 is TGTGCCAGCAGCTCGGGACAGCGATACAATGAGCAGTTCTTC. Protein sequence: CASSSGQRYNEQFF.

Here the CDR3 DNA reads TGTGCCAGCAGTTACGCAGGGCACTCACCCCTCCACTTT. The encoded protein is CASSYAGHSPLHF. The gene calls are TRBV6-5 and TRBJ1-6; possibly TRBD1 for D (5 bases). CDR3 length: 13 residues. CDR1 and CDR2 (germline): MNHEY, SVGAGI. V shed 2 bases and J shed 10 bases, with 9 bases lying between them.

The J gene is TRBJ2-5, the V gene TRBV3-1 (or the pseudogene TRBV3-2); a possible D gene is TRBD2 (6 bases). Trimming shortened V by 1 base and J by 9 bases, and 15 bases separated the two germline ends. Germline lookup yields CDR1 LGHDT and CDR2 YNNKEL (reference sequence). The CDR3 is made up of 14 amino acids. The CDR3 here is CASSQGAPSGAQYF. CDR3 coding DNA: TGTGCCAGCAGCCAAGGGGCGCCCTCGGGGGCCCAGTACTTC.

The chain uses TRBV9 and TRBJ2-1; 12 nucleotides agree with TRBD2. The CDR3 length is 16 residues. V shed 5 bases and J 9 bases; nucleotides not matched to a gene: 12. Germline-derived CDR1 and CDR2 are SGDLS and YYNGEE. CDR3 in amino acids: CASSRTSGRPDGEQFF. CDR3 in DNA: TGTGCCAGCAGTCGTACTAGCGGGAGGCCAGACGGTGAGCAGTTCTTC.

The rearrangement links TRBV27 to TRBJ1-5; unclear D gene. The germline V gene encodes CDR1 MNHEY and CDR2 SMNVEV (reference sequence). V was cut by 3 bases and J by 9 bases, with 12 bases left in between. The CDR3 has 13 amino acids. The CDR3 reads CASSLGKSGPQHF. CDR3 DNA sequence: TGTGCCAGCAGTTTGGGTAAATCAGGGCCCCAGCATTTT.

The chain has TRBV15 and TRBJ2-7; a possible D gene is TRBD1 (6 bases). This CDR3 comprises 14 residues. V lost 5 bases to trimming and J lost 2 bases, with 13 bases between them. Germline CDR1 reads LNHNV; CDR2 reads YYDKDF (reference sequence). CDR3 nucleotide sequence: TGTGCCACCAGCCGCTCAGGGGTGACCTACGAGCAGTACTTC. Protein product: CATSRSGVTYEQYF.

DNA of the CDR3: TGTGCCAGCAGCTTTAGCGGGGGTGCAGATACGCAGTATTTT. Protein product: CASSFSGGADTQYF. J is TRBJ2-3 and V is TRBV7-2; 9 bases agree with TRBD2. Germline V gene data show CDR1 as SGHTA and CDR2 as FQGNSA. This CDR3 is built from 14 residues. V shed 3 bases, J shed 4 bases, and the junction held 2 bases outside the gene matches.

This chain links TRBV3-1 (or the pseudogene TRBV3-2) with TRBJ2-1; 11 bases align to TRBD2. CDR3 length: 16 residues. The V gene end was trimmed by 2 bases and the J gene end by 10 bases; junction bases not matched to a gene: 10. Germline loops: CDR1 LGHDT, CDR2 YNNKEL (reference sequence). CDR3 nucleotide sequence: TGTGCCAGCAGCCAACCCCGGAGGCTAGCGGGGGGCGAGCAGTTCTTC. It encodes CASSQPRRLAGGEQFF.

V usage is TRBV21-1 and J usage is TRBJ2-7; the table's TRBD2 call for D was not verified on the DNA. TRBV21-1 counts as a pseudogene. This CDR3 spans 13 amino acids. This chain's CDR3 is CAIATASVYEQYF. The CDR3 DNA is TGTGCCATCGCCACGGCTAGCGTCTACGAGCAGTACTTC.

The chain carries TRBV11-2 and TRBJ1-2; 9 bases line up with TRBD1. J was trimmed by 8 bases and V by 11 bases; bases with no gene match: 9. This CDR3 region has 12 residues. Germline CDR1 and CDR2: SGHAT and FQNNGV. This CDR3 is CAVGQGIKGYTF. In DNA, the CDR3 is TGTGCCGTTGGACAGGGGATTAAGGGCTACACCTTC.

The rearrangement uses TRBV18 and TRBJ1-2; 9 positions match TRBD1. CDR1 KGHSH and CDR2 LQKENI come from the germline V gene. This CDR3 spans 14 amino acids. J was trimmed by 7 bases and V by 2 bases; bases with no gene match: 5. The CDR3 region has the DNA TGTGCCAGCTCACCATTGGGACAGGGAAGTGGCTACACCTTC. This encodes CASSPLGQGSGYTF.

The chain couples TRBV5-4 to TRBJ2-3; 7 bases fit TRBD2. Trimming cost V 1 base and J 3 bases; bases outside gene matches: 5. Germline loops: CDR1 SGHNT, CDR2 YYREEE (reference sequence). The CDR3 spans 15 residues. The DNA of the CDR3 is TGTGCCAGCAGCTTGACTAGCGACCCTACAGATACGCAGTATTTT. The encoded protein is CASSLTSDPTDTQYF.

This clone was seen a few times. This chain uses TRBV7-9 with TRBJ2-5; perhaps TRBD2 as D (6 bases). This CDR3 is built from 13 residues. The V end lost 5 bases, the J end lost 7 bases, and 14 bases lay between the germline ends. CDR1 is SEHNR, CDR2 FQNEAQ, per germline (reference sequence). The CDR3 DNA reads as TGTGCCAGCAGCCAGGGACTCGATCGGACCCAGTACTTC. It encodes CASSQGLDRTQYF.

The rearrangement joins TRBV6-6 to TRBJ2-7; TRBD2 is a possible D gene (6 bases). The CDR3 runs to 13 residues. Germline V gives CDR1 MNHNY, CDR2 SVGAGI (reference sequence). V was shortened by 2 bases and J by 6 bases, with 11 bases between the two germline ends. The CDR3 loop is CASSYRWGVEQYF. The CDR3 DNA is TGTGCCAGCAGTTACCGGTGGGGGGTCGAGCAGTACTTC.